Presented here are 29 T cell receptor beta chains from one specimen sequenced in a study of cytomegalovirus exposure and HLA in healthy donors. The PCR made use of 60 Vbeta and 13 Jbeta primers. Produced via immunoSEQ multiplex PCR; TCRdb's table is partial and in-frame only. The repertoire holds about 96,000 clones, with 60% to 75% as singletons. Sequences were obtained from PBMCs. These receptors were collected from a man aged 55 to 70 in good health and CMV-seronegative.

The sample holds a few counts of this clone. CDR3 sequence reads: CASLTTGGSGYTF. CDR3 in DNA: TGTGCCAGCCTTACGACAGGGGGCTCTGGCTACACCTTC. The J gene is TRBJ1-2, the V gene TRBV28, with 10 bases matching TRBD1. V trimming: 8 bases; J trimming: 7 bases; junction bases outside the gene matches: 7. This CDR3 spans 13 amino acids. The germline gives CDR1 MDHEN, CDR2 SYDVKM.

The chain couples TRBV4-1 to TRBJ1-5; D possibly corresponds to TRBD1 (6 bases). V lost 1 base and J lost 3, with 10 bases in between. The V gene's germline CDR1 is MGHRA and CDR2 YSYEKL. This CDR3 region has 15 residues. The DNA for the CDR3 is TGCGCCAGCAGCCAAGCAGGGGCAGACAATCAGCCCCAGCATTTT. Its translation: CASSQAGADNQPQHF.

The chain recombines TRBV10-3 with TRBJ2-7; the D is unclear. CDR1 and CDR2 from the germline V gene are ENHRY and SYGVKD. The CDR3 has 13 amino acids. V was trimmed by 5 bases and J by 4 bases, leaving 12 bases between them. The CDR3 DNA reads TGTGCCATCAGTCCCCCTAGTGGTTACGAGCAGTACTTC. This codes for CAISPPSGYEQYF.

This clone was seen more than once but under ten times. The chain combines TRBV6-5 with TRBJ1-2; D remains unclear. V was trimmed by 2 bases and J by 4 bases, leaving 11 bases between them. From germline, CDR1 is MNHEY and CDR2 SVGAGI. The CDR3 is made up of 14 amino acids. Here the CDR3 DNA reads TGTGCCAGCAGTTACGCGATCCACTCCTATGGCTACACCTTC. Translated: CASSYAIHSYGYTF.

J is TRBJ2-7 and V is TRBV7-3, with D possibly being TRBD1 (6 bases). Germline-derived CDR1 and CDR2 are SGHTA and FQGTGA. Between the trimmed V and J ends, which lost 0 bases and 5 bases, there was a span of 11 bases. The CDR3 covers 14 residues. CDR3 nucleotides: TGTGCCAGCAGCTTAACGGGCAGGGACAACGAGCAGTACTTC. It encodes CASSLTGRDNEQYF. Based on the CDR3 plus reference TRBV7-3 and TRBJ2-7, the full variable domain is GAGVSQTPSNKVTEKGKYVELRCDPISGHTALYWYRQSLGQGPEFLIYFQGTGAADDSGLPNDRFFAVRPEGSVSTLKIQRTERGDSAVYLCASSLTGRDNEQYFGPGTRLTVT.

This chain joins TRBV4-2 and TRBJ2-7, with TRBD1 as a possible D gene (5 bases). Per germline, CDR1 LGHNA and CDR2 YNFKEQ. The CDR3 contains 15 residues. Trimming removed 0 bases at V and 2 bases at J, with 11 bases between. The chain's CDR3 is CASSQDRGQAYEQYF. The DNA of the CDR3 is TGTGCCAGCAGCCAAGATCGCGGACAAGCCTACGAGCAGTACTTC.

This chain links TRBV6-1 with TRBJ2-3; the D gene is possibly TRBD2 (6 bases). V dropped 6 bases and J dropped 4 bases, with 17 bases sitting between them. This CDR3 has 15 residues. Germline CDR1 reads MNHNS; CDR2 reads SASEGT. CDR3 DNA: TGTGCCAGCAGCTTTCTAGCGTCGGGAGCAGATACGCAGTATTTT. Translating it yields CASSFLASGADTQYF.

The J gene is TRBJ2-3, the V gene TRBV29-1; D remains unclear. The CDR3 consists of 14 residues. Per germline, CDR1 SQVTM and CDR2 ANQGSEA. Trimming took off 4 bases at V and 2 bases at J, with 13 bases between the two ends. This CDR3 is CSVAKRHITDTQYF. CDR3 DNA sequence: TGCAGCGTTGCTAAGAGACATATCACAGATACGCAGTATTTT.

The chain employs TRBV5-1 and TRBJ1-1; the D gene is possibly TRBD1 (6 bases). In germline, CDR1 is SGHRS, CDR2 YFSETQ. V was pared by 3 bases and J by 1 base, with 13 bases between. This CDR3 contains 15 residues. The DNA for the CDR3 is TGCGCCAGCAGCTCCCTTCCGACAGGGAACACTGAAGCTTTCTTT. Its translation is CASSSLPTGNTEAFF.

CDR3 amino acids: CASFRSLGNTIYF. CDR3 in DNA: TGTGCCAGTTTCCGGTCCCTGGGAAACACCATATATTTT. This chain uses TRBV6-5 with TRBJ1-3; D unresolved. CDR3 length: 13 amino acids. CDR1 is MNHEY, CDR2 SVGAGI, per germline. Trimming shortened V by 9 bases and J by 4 bases, and 13 bases separated the two germline ends.

The V and J genes are TRBV5-1 and TRBJ2-7; TRBD1 aligns across 11 bases. This CDR3 has 16 amino acids. The germline CDR1 and CDR2 sequences are SGHRS and YFSETQ. V lost 0 bases to trimming and J lost 6 bases; unmatched junction nucleotides: 8. This CDR3 reads CASSLGFGTGGIEQYF. The CDR3 DNA reads TGCGCCAGCAGCTTGGGATTTGGGACAGGGGGGATCGAGCAGTACTTC.

The chain links TRBV7-9 to TRBJ1-1; D possibly corresponds to TRBD1 (6 bases). This CDR3 has 14 amino acids. Germline-derived CDR1 and CDR2 are SEHNR and FQNEAQ (reference sequence). V lost 3 bases and J lost 1, with 9 bases in between. CDR3 protein: CASSLGAPNTEAFF. The CDR3 coding sequence is TGTGCCAGCAGCTTGGGGGCCCCGAACACTGAAGCTTTCTTT.

V usage is TRBV28 and J usage is TRBJ2-5, with TRBD1 identical over 8 bases. V gave up 3 bases and J gave up 6 bases; unmatched junction bases: 9. The germline V gene has CDR1 MDHEN and CDR2 SYDVKM. The CDR3 is made up of 15 amino acids. The CDR3 reads CASSFTGQGAQTQYF. DNA for the CDR3: TGTGCCAGCAGTTTCACCGGGCAGGGGGCACAGACCCAGTACTTC.

This clone appeared a single time. The chain is built from TRBV19 and TRBJ2-5, with 8 bases lining up with TRBD1. Germline V gene data show CDR1 as LNHDA and CDR2 as SQIVND (reference sequence). The V segment lost 3 bases and the J segment 5 bases; nucleotides outside the gene matches: 5. The CDR3 runs to 14 residues. CDR3 protein: CASSIGTGGETQYF. DNA for the CDR3: TGTGCCAGTAGTATTGGTACAGGGGGGGAGACCCAGTACTTC.

The chain is built from TRBV6-5 and TRBJ1-2, with 8 bases that match TRBD1. The CDR3 is 15 amino acids. Germline CDR1 and CDR2: MNHEY and SVGAGI. V was clipped by 2 bases and J by 4 bases; unmatched bases: 6. DNA for the CDR3: TGTGCCAGCAGTTACCGGAGACAGGGGCCCTATGGCTACACCTTC. Its translation: CASSYRRQGPYGYTF.

The chain combines TRBV6-5 with TRBJ1-5, with TRBD1 matching 9 bases. CDR3 length: 14 amino acids. V lost 5 bases to trimming and J lost 5 bases; unmatched junction nucleotides: 4. Germline V gene sequence: CDR1 MNHEY, CDR2 SVGAGI. Here the CDR3 DNA reads TGTGCCAGCAGTCGACAGGGGGGCGATCAGCCCCAGCATTTT. It is translated as CASSRQGGDQPQHF.

The chain carries TRBV5-4 and TRBJ2-7; 11 nucleotides agree with TRBD1. Trimming at V came to 4 bases and at J to 2 bases, leaving 5 bases not matched to a gene. The CDR3 contains 15 residues. CDR1 is SGHNT, CDR2 YYREEE, per germline (reference sequence). The CDR3 DNA follows: TGTGCCAGCAGCGCGGGACAGGGGGTGACCTACGAGCAGTACTTC. The encoded protein is CASSAGQGVTYEQYF.

The chain carries TRBV28 and TRBJ2-2; a weak D match, TRBD2 (5 bases). V dropped 4 bases and J dropped 1 base, with 10 bases sitting between them. CDR3 size: 15 residues. The germline CDR1 and CDR2 sequences are MDHEN and SYDVKM. The CDR3 nucleotides read TGTGCCAGCAGTTGGATCGGAGGGAACACCGGGGAGCTGTTTTTT. Protein product: CASSWIGGNTGELFF.

This chain joins TRBV7-3 and TRBJ2-3; 10 bases match TRBD2. The junction had 3 bases not matched to a gene; V was cut back by 2 bases and J by 4 bases. CDR3 length: 15 amino acids. Germline CDR1 and CDR2: SGHTA and FQGTGA. DNA for the CDR3: TGTGCCAGCAGCTTAGGACTAGCGGACGCAGATACGCAGTATTTT. Its protein is CASSLGLADADTQYF.

The chain carries TRBV6-5 and TRBJ2-5; the D gene is possibly TRBD1 (6 bases). The germline V and J ends were trimmed by 6 bases and 5 bases, with 10 bases remaining between them. CDR3 size: 12 residues. The germline V gene encodes CDR1 MNHEY and CDR2 SVGAGI. The DNA of the CDR3 is TGTGCCAGCAGGACAGGTGCGGAGACCCAGTACTTC. Its translation: CASRTGAETQYF.

The chain couples TRBV2 to TRBJ1-2; 7 bases map to TRBD1. J lost 7 bases, V lost 1 base, and 6 bases had no gene match. The CDR3 runs to 14 residues. Germline V gene sequence: CDR1 SNHLY, CDR2 FYNNEI. CDR3 sequence reads: CASSEGQGESGYTF. CDR3 nucleotides: TGTGCCAGCAGTGAAGGACAGGGCGAGAGTGGCTACACCTTC. The whole variable domain, filled in from reference TRBV2 and TRBJ1-2, reads EPEVTQTPSHQVTQMGQEVILRCVPISNHLYFYWYRQILGQKVEFLVSFYNNEISEKSEIFDDQFSVERPDGSNFTLKIRSTKLEDSAMYFCASSEGQGESGYTFGSGTRLTVV.

The V and J genes are TRBV2 and TRBJ2-7, with 10 bases matching TRBD1. Unmatched junction bases numbered 5, after V lost 4 bases and J lost 2 bases. This CDR3 region has 15 residues. Germline-derived CDR1 and CDR2 are SNHLY and FYNNEI. The CDR3 DNA reads as TGTGCCAGCAGTGGGGGACAGGGGCTGACCTACGAGCAGTACTTC. This encodes CASSGGQGLTYEQYF.

The J gene is TRBJ2-2, the V gene TRBV11-1; TRBD2 aligns across 7 bases. After removal of 1 base from V and 6 bases from J, the junction contained 5 bases not matched to a gene. Germline V CDR1 and CDR2: SGHAT, FQDESV (reference sequence). The CDR3 length is 15 residues. CDR3 loop: CASSLVLSGAGELFF. The CDR3 DNA is TGTGCCAGCAGCTTAGTCCTAAGCGGGGCCGGGGAGCTGTTTTTT. The entire variable domain, with the rest obtained from reference TRBV11-1 and TRBJ2-2, is as follows: EAEVAQSPRYKITEKSQAVAFWCDPISGHATLYWYRQILGQGPELLVQFQDESVVDDSQLPKDRFSAERLKGVDSTLKIQPAELGDSAMYLCASSLVLSGAGELFFGEGSRLTVL.

This clone turned up a few times. The rearrangement links TRBV7-9 to TRBJ2-7; D perhaps matches TRBD1 (5 bases). V was cut by 5 bases and J by 7 bases, with 21 bases left in between. The CDR3 has 15 residues. Germline assignment: CDR1 SEHNR and CDR2 FQNEAQ (reference sequence). The CDR3 spells CASSPPSGWAGEQYF. The CDR3 bases are TGTGCCAGCAGCCCCCCTTCAGGGTGGGCCGGGGAGCAGTACTTC.

The chain couples TRBV5-1 to TRBJ1-6; the match to TRBD1 covers 7 bases. Germline V CDR1 and CDR2: SGHRS, YFSETQ. The V gene end was trimmed by 4 bases and the J gene end by 9 bases; junction bases not matched to a gene: 13. The CDR3 has 16 amino acids. The CDR3 region is CASSPWDSRSGSPLHF. The CDR3 nucleotides read TGCGCCAGCAGCCCTTGGGACAGCCGTAGTGGTTCACCCCTCCACTTT.

The gene calls are TRBV7-9 and TRBJ1-4; possibly TRBD1 for D (6 bases). CDR3 length equals 14 residues. The germline V gene has CDR1 SEHNR and CDR2 FQNEAQ (reference sequence). V was pared by 5 bases and J by 3 bases, with 10 bases between. The CDR3 nucleotides are TGTGCCAGCAGCATCACAGGGTCTAATGAAAAACTGTTTTTT. Its protein product is CASSITGSNEKLFF.

The CDR3 bases are TGTGCCAGCAGCGCGTGGGACAGGGCGGGAACCGGGGAGCTGTTTTTT. This encodes CASSAWDRAGTGELFF. This chain connects TRBV9 to TRBJ2-2, with 9 nucleotides matching TRBD1. The V gene end was trimmed by 3 bases and the J gene end by 5 bases; junction bases not matched to a gene: 8. The germline gives CDR1 SGDLS, CDR2 YYNGEE. The CDR3 length is 16 residues.

The rearrangement uses TRBV9 and TRBJ2-5; 7 bases map to TRBD1. V lost 0 bases to trimming and J lost 4 bases; unmatched junction nucleotides: 0. CDR3 length: 13 amino acids. The germline V gene has CDR1 SGDLS and CDR2 YYNGEE. This CDR3 reads CASSVAGGETQYF. For the CDR3, the DNA is TGTGCCAGCAGCGTAGCAGGGGGAGAGACCCAGTACTTC.

This clone was counted a few times. The V and J genes are TRBV7-8 and TRBJ2-7, with 10 bases matching TRBD1. The CDR3 is 14 residues long. Trimming at V came to 4 bases and at J to 7 bases, leaving 7 bases not matched to a gene. Germline CDR1 reads SGHVS; CDR2 reads FQNEAQ. Here the CDR3 DNA reads TGTGCCAGCAGCTCCCGACAGGGGGCGGAGGAGCAGTACTTC. Its protein product is CASSSRQGAEEQYF.